This T cell receptor (beta chain) was sequenced during a study of patients and donors after allogeneic stem cell transplantation. The V gene end was trimmed by 6 bases and the J gene end by 6 bases; junction bases not matched to a gene: 10. The germline CDR1 and CDR2 sequences are MNHNS and SASEGT. This CDR3 has 15 amino acids. This clonotype occurred a few times. Each CDR3 protein is one row after TCRdb ran MiXCR on the RT-PCR reads. Of about a million distinct CDR3 sequences in the sample, under 20% were seen once. This sequence was found in a human donor who was either an allogeneic HSCT recipient or a stem cell or donor lymphocyte infusion donor (not recorded which). It is not recorded whose cells these are; they may come from a transplant donor. The sequenced sample consisted of blood, either unsorted or a sorted T cell fraction (not recorded which). The chain recombines TRBV6-1 with TRBJ2-7; 11 nucleotides agree with TRBD2. CDR3 residues: CASSKIAGGSSEQYF. CDR3 sequence (DNA): TGTGCCAGCAGCAAAATAGCGGGAGGGAGTAGCGAGCAGTACTTC.